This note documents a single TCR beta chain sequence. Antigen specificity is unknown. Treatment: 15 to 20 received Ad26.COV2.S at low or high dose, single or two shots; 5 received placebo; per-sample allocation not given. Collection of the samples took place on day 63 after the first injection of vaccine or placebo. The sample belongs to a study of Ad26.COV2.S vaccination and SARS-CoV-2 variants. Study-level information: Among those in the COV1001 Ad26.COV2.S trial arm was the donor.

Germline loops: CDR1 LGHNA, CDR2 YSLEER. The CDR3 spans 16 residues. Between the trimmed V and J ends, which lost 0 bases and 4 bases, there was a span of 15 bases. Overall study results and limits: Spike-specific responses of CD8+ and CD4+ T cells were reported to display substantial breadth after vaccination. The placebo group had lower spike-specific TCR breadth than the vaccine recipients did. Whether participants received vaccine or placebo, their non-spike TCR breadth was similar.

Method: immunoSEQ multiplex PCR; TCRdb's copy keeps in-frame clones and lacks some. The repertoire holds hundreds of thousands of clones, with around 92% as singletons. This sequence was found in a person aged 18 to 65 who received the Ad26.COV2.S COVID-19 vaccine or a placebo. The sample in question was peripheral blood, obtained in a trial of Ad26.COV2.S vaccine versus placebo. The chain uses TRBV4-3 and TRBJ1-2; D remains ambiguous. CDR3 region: CASSQEPNIPTYGYTF. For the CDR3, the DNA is TGCGCCAGCAGCCAAGAGCCTAACATCCCCACCTATGGCTACACCTTC.